This T cell receptor beta chain appears in the sequencing data of a study of control samples from healthy donors and cancer patients. Some clones are missing from TCRdb's copy, which holds only in-frame ones; the method was immunoSEQ multiplex PCR. The table lists 150,000 to 200,000 clones, 90% of them singletons. CDR1 is MNHEY, CDR2 SVGAGI, per germline. The CDR3 is 14 amino acids. Trimming removed 8 bases from V and 7 bases from J, with 18 bases in between. This TCR was sampled from a woman aged 45-59 years in good health. The chain links TRBV6-5 to TRBJ1-5, with TRBD1 as a possible D gene (6 bases). The sample comprised blood. Here the CDR3 reads CASRRGTEDQPQHF. DNA for the CDR3: TGTGCCAGCCGAAGGGGGACCGAGGACCAGCCCCAGCATTTT.